Listed here are 21 T cell receptor beta chains from one sample, sequenced in a study of shared clonotypes between healthy human individuals. Sequenced by immunoSEQ multiplex PCR; TCRdb stores in-frame clones only, minus some. The sample lists approximately 2.3 million clones; approximately 95% were seen once. Sequences were obtained from naive CD4+ T cells from PBMCs. The subset denotes: CD45RA+ positively selected. Receptor source: a man between 18 and 35 years old in good health. Some clones in this sample may be carry-over from other donors' samples.

This rearrangement joins TRBV27 to TRBJ1-5; no definite D call. Germline loops: CDR1 MNHEY, CDR2 SMNVEV (reference sequence). The CDR3 runs to 15 residues. V lost 4 bases to trimming and J lost 4 bases, with 14 bases between them. DNA for the CDR3: TGTGCCAGCAGTTATAACGGGCTCCTTAATCAGCCCCAGCATTTT. Translated: CASSYNGLLNQPQHF.

With respect to this clone: Additional DNA sequences in this sample encode the identical CDR3. The chain joins TRBV5-1 to TRBJ1-1; D is unresolved. V dropped 0 bases and J dropped 0 bases, with 9 bases sitting between them. Germline values: CDR1 SGHRS, CDR2 YFSETQ. The CDR3 has 15 residues. The CDR3 bases are TGCGCCAGCAGCTTGGTGACCAGCATGAACACTGAAGCTTTCTTT. Protein product: CASSLVTSMNTEAFF. The full variable domain, rest sourced from reference TRBV5-1 and TRBJ1-1, is KAGVTQTPRYLIKTRGQQVTLSCSPISGHRSVSWYQQTPGQGLQFLFEYFSETQRNKGNFPGRFSGRQFSNSRSEMNVSTLELGDSALYLCASSLVTSMNTEAFFGQGTRLTVV.

This rearrangement joins TRBV30 to TRBJ2-7; no definite D call. V was trimmed by 8 bases and J by 2 bases, leaving 10 bases between them. The length of the CDR3 is 11 residues. CDR1 and CDR2 from the germline V gene are GTSNPN and SVGIG (reference sequence). CDR3 residues: CAAGQTYEQYF. Written as DNA, the CDR3 is TGTGCCGCCGGGCAAACCTACGAGCAGTACTTC.

The V gene is TRBV7-6, the J gene TRBJ2-5, with D tentatively TRBD2 (6 bases). Germline CDR1 reads SGHVS; CDR2 reads FNYEAQ. Deletions cut 5 bases from V and 4 bases from J, with 20 bases between. The CDR3 totals 16 residues. The CDR3 sequence is CASSLRRRGSGETQYF. The CDR3 DNA is TGTGCCAGCAGCCTAAGAAGGAGGGGTTCAGGAGAGACCCAGTACTTC. Supplemented by reference TRBV7-6 and TRBJ2-5, the full variable domain reads GAGVSQSPRYKVTKRGQDVALRCDPISGHVSLYWYRQALGQGPEFLTYFNYEAQQDKSGLPNDRFSAERPEGSISTLTIQRTEQRDSAMYRCASSLRRRGSGETQYFGPGTRLLVL.

This chain joins TRBV5-5 and TRBJ2-7, with D unresolved. V was cut by 4 bases and J by 0 bases, with 14 bases left in between. Germline CDR1 SGHKS, CDR2 YYEKEE (reference sequence). The CDR3 spans 15 residues. The CDR3 nucleotides read TGTGCCAGCAGCCGGCCAGAGCGACTCTCCTACGAGCAGTACTTC. Amino acid sequence: CASSRPERLSYEQYF.

This clone was seen a few times. The chain links TRBV18 to TRBJ1-2, with D possibly TRBD1 on 5 matching bases. Deletions cut 3 bases from V and 6 bases from J, with 11 bases between. Looked up from germline, CDR1 is KGHSH and CDR2 is LQKENI. The CDR3 is made up of 13 amino acids. CDR3 in DNA: TGTGCCAGCTCACCTAGGCAGGGAAATGGCTACACCTTC. Protein sequence: CASSPRQGNGYTF.

The chain uses TRBV4-2 and TRBJ2-1; D possibly corresponds to TRBD2 (5 bases). V lost 3 bases to trimming and J lost 2 bases, with 17 bases between them. This CDR3 comprises 17 residues. Germline assignment: CDR1 LGHNA and CDR2 YNFKEQ. The CDR3 DNA reads as TGTGCCAGCAGCCAGCAGGACTCGACAAGGCCCTACAATGAGCAGTTCTTC. Amino acid sequence: CASSQQDSTRPYNEQFF.

This clone was observed a few times. Other nucleotide sequences in the sample specify the same CDR3. The genes are TRBV28 and TRBJ1-5; no firm D call. Trimming took off 5 bases at V and 6 bases at J, with 11 bases between the two ends. The CDR3 extends over 13 amino acids. Germline assignment: CDR1 MDHEN and CDR2 SYDVKM. The CDR3 is CASSGGGFQPQHF. DNA of the CDR3: TGTGCCAGCAGTGGCGGAGGGTTTCAGCCCCAGCATTTT.

This clone appeared a single time. This sample also contains other DNA sequences that code for the same CDR3. This chain connects TRBV11-2 to TRBJ1-2, with 8 bases fitting TRBD1. J gave up 3 bases and V 5 bases, and 2 bases lay outside the gene matches. The CDR3 is 13 residues long. CDR1 and CDR2 from the germline V gene are SGHAT and FQNNGV. CDR3 DNA: TGTGCCAGCAGCCCGGACAGGGACTATGGCTACACCTTC. Its protein is CASSPDRDYGYTF.

The chain uses TRBV27 and TRBJ2-2; D might be TRBD2 (5 bases). In germline, CDR1 is MNHEY, CDR2 SMNVEV (reference sequence). Trimming removed 4 bases at V and 5 bases at J, with 17 bases between. This CDR3 contains 16 residues. The CDR3 coding sequence is TGTGCCAGCAGTTCTAGGGAGTTCACGGAGACCGGGGAGCTGTTTTTT. Translated: CASSSREFTETGELFF.

This chain connects TRBV11-3 to TRBJ2-2; D gene uncertain. Germline V CDR1 and CDR2: SGHNT, YENEEA. V lost 1 base and J lost 7, with 10 bases in between. The CDR3 extends over 14 amino acids. The CDR3 sequence: CASSLASAGGELFF. CDR3 DNA sequence: TGTGCCAGCAGCTTAGCTTCGGCAGGCGGGGAGCTGTTTTTT.

The chain has TRBV7-3 and TRBJ2-5; the D gene is possibly TRBD1 (6 bases). Germline lookup yields CDR1 SGHTA and CDR2 FQGTGA. This CDR3 has 14 amino acids. V was clipped by 3 bases and J by 5 bases, with 13 bases between them. The DNA of the CDR3 is TGTGCCAGCAGCTTGTACAGGGTCCGGGAGACCCAGTACTTC. Translated: CASSLYRVRETQYF.

The gene calls are TRBV9 and TRBJ1-3; D is uncertain. CDR1 is SGDLS, CDR2 YYNGEE, per germline. The CDR3 extends over 15 amino acids. V was cut by 0 bases and J by 4 bases, with 11 bases left in between. CDR3 DNA sequence: TGTGCCAGCAGCGTAGCGCCTGGGGAGGGAAACACCATATATTTT. Protein: CASSVAPGEGNTIYF. Full variable domain (remainder filled in from reference TRBV9 and TRBJ1-3): DSGVTQTPKHLITATGQRVTLRCSPRSGDLSVYWYQQSLDQGLQFLIQYYNGEERAKGNILERFSAQQFPDLHSELNLSSLELGDSALYFCASSVAPGEGNTIYFGEGSWLTVV.

V gene TRBV29-1 combines with J gene TRBJ2-5; TRBD2 agrees at 11 bases. CDR1 and CDR2 from the germline V gene are SQVTM and ANQGSEA. V shed 6 bases, J shed 2 bases, and the junction held 2 bases outside the gene matches. The CDR3 has 13 residues. The CDR3: CSVGLAAQETQYF. The CDR3 coding sequence is TGCAGCGTGGGACTAGCGGCTCAAGAGACCCAGTACTTC.

The chain recombines TRBV28 with TRBJ2-3; no firm D call. Trimming removed 7 bases from V and 3 bases from J, with 5 bases in between. The length of the CDR3 is 11 residues. Germline CDR1 and CDR2: MDHEN and SYDVKM. The CDR3 region has the DNA TGTGCCAGCACAAAAACAGATACGCAGTATTTT. Translated: CASTKTDTQYF.

The chain links TRBV9 to TRBJ1-4; 9 bases map to TRBD1. Losses at the gene ends were 0 bases for V and 5 bases for J; bases not matched to a gene: 2. The CDR3 runs to 15 residues. The germline V gene has CDR1 SGDLS and CDR2 YYNGEE. CDR3 sequence (DNA): TGTGCCAGCAGCGTAGGGGACAGGGCAAATGAAAAACTGTTTTTT. Residues: CASSVGDRANEKLFF.

The V gene is TRBV18, the J gene TRBJ2-6; 7 bases line up with TRBD1. The CDR3 sequence is 15 residues long. The V and J ends lost 5 bases and 1 base, in that order; junction bases with no gene match: 2. Per the germline V gene, CDR1 is KGHSH and CDR2 is LQKENI. The CDR3 coding sequence is TGTGCCAGCTCAGAGGGGGCATCTGGGGCCAACGTCCTGACTTTC. Residues: CASSEGASGANVLTF.

The V and J genes are TRBV2 and TRBJ2-7, with TRBD1 matching 7 bases. Germline V gene lookup returns CDR1 SNHLY and CDR2 FYNNEI. The trim removed 7 bases at V and 5 bases at J, leaving 8 bases unmatched. The CDR3 is 13 residues long. This CDR3 is CASKTDRVDEQYF. CDR3 nucleotide sequence: TGTGCCAGCAAGACTGACAGGGTCGACGAGCAGTACTTC. The complete variable domain, with remaining parts taken from reference TRBV2 and TRBJ2-7, reads EPEVTQTPSHQVTQMGQEVILRCVPISNHLYFYWYRQILGQKVEFLVSFYNNEISEKSEIFDDQFSVERPDGSNFTLKIRSTKLEDSAMYFCASKTDRVDEQYFGPGTRLTVT.

The genes are TRBV27 and TRBJ2-3; 10 bases map to TRBD2. Germline V gene sequence: CDR1 MNHEY, CDR2 SMNVEV (reference sequence). The CDR3 totals 17 residues. V dropped 1 base and J dropped 3; count of bases not matched to a gene: 7. The CDR3 here is CASSLWASGSYTDTQYF. In nucleotides, the CDR3 is TGTGCCAGCAGTTTATGGGCTAGCGGGAGTTATACAGATACGCAGTATTTT.

The V call is TRBV28, the J call TRBJ2-1; 10 nucleotides line up with TRBD1. The CDR3 runs to 16 residues. V lost 2 bases and J lost 7; bases outside the gene matches: 8. Per the germline V gene, CDR1 is MDHEN and CDR2 is SYDVKM. CDR3 loop: CASSLEAGQGRNEQFF. CDR3 bases: TGTGCCAGCAGTTTAGAGGCGGGACAGGGGAGGAATGAGCAGTTCTTC.

The rearrangement joins TRBV5-4 to TRBJ2-1; TRBD2 might be the D (5 bases). Trimming stripped 1 base from V and 3 bases from J, with 14 bases between. In germline, CDR1 is SGHNT, CDR2 YYREEE (reference sequence). The CDR3 loop spans 16 amino acids. This chain's CDR3 is CASSLRTGYLYNEQFF. CDR3 DNA sequence: TGTGCCAGCAGCTTGAGGACGGGATACCTCTACAATGAGCAGTTCTTC.